The rows below give T cell receptor beta chains drawn from one sample of a study of control samples from healthy donors and cancer patients. Sequencing was performed with immunoSEQ multiplex PCR; in TCRdb, only in-frame clones are kept and a portion is missing. The sample lists some 120,000 clones; about 93% were seen once. Specimen: PBMCs. These TCRs come from a man aged 50 to 59 with head and neck cancer. CDR3s include the opening cysteine and the closing phenylalanine or tryptophan. The order of the fields is V gene, J gene, CDR3 protein.

v_gene: TRBV5-1
j_gene: TRBJ2-2
CDR3aa: CASSSTEKVARGELFF

v_gene: TRBV28
j_gene: TRBJ1-6
CDR3aa: CASSLWNRVSPLHF

v_gene: TRBV27
j_gene: TRBJ2-1
CDR3aa: CASSLRLGQGEQFF

v_gene: TRBV4-1
j_gene: TRBJ2-5
CDR3aa: CASSQVGRAIQETQYF

v_gene: TRBV19
j_gene: TRBJ1-1
CDR3aa: CASSWDGSGTEAFF

v_gene: TRBV19
j_gene: TRBJ2-6
CDR3aa: CASSILAGPAGANVLTF

v_gene: TRBV19
j_gene: TRBJ1-1
CDR3aa: CASSIGTGGWAFF

v_gene: TRBV14
j_gene: TRBJ2-7
CDR3aa: CASSQDPSSYEQYF

v_gene: TRBV5-1
j_gene: TRBJ1-3
CDR3aa: CASAQGGSGNTIYF

v_gene: TRBV9
j_gene: TRBJ2-1
CDR3aa: CASSVGGGLENEQFF

v_gene: TRBV7-2
j_gene: TRBJ2-5
CDR3aa: CASSASPSGVVTQYF

v_gene: TRBV27
j_gene: TRBJ2-1
CDR3aa: CASSSPPGRGNSYNEQFF

v_gene: TRBV28
j_gene: TRBJ2-3
CDR3aa: CASSLGGSDTDTQYF

v_gene: TRBV11-2
j_gene: TRBJ1-1
CDR3aa: CASSLTGGNTEAFF

v_gene: TRBV4-2
j_gene: TRBJ1-5
CDR3aa: CASSQGEGSSQPQHF